This T cell receptor beta chain was sequenced during a study of blood T cell repertoires in COVID-19. In the original analysis: From reference gene primer amplification, estimates of nucleated cell counts were derived. TCRdb's copy holds only in-frame clones and misses some; the assay was immunoSEQ multiplex PCR. The DNA was the basis for D and trimming; V, J and clone size are from that table. This table holds some 21,000 clones, 80% to 90% found once. This clone was picked up a small number of times. The CDR3 has 14 amino acids. Germline CDR1 SGHNT, CDR2 YYREEE (reference sequence). The V end lost 3 bases, the J end lost 5 bases, and 9 bases lay between the germline ends.

The rearrangement uses TRBV5-4 and TRBJ1-6; a weak D match, TRBD1 (6 bases). Sequencing used peripheral blood. The receptor was isolated from a man aged 70 or older with active COVID-19. The CDR3 coding sequence is TGTGCCAGCAGCTCCTACAGGGATAATTCACCCCTCCACTTT. This translates into CASSSYRDNSPLHF. Filled out from reference TRBV5-4 and TRBJ1-6, the complete variable domain reads ETGVTQSPTHLIKTRGQQVTLRCSSQSGHNTVSWYQQALGQGPQFIFQYYREEENGRGNFPPRFSGLQFPNYSSELNVNALELDDSALYLCASSSYRDNSPLHFGNGTRLTVT.